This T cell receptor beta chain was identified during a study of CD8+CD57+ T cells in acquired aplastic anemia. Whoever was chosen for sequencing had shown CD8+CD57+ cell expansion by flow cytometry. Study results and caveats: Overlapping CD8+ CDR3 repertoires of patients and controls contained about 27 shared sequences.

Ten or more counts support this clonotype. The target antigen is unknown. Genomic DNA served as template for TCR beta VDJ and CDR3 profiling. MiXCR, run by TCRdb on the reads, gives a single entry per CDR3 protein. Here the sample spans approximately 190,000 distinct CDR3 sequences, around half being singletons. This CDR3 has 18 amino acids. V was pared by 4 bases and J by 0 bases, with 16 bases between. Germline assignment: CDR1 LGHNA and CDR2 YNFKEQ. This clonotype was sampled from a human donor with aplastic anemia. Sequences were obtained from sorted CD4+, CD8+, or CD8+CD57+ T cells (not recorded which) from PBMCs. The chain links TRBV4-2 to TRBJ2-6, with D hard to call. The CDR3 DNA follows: TGTGCCAGCAGCCCTAGGACGCAGGCAAGCTCTGGGGCCAACGTCCTGACTTTC. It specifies CASSPRTQASSGANVLTF.